The source of this T cell receptor beta chain is a study of T-cell reconstitution after alpha-beta-depleted transplantation in children. The table lists this clonotype with many counts. Its specificity is unknown. Unique molecular identifiers were incorporated during preparation of the TCRbeta library. TCRdb redid the calling of the PCR reads with MiXCR, one entry per CDR3 protein. The sample includes a few hundred thousand distinct CDR3 sequences, 20% to 30% of them seen just once. Study findings and constraints: Once a year had passed after transplant, T-cell counts and diversity came mostly from newly produced T cells. Surviving recipient T cells and thymic progenitors underlay high day-60 TCRbeta diversity in some patients.

This CDR3 region has 14 residues. V was pared by 6 bases and J by 4 bases, with 7 bases of the junction left unmatched. The germline V gene has CDR1 ENHRY and CDR2 SYGVKD. Sequenced here: PBMCs, mostly from graft donor cells, sampled 360 days after TCRalphabeta/CD19-depleted stem cell transplant. This clonotype originated in a female patient between 2 and 15 years old who had a stem cell transplant for congenital amegakaryocytic thrombocytopenia, so the T cells may come from the graft donor. The genes are TRBV10-3 and TRBJ1-1, with 8 bases fitting TRBD1. CDR3 bases: TGTGCCATCAGGGGACAGGCTGTTGGCACTGAAGCTTTCTTT. This codes for CAIRGQAVGTEAFF.